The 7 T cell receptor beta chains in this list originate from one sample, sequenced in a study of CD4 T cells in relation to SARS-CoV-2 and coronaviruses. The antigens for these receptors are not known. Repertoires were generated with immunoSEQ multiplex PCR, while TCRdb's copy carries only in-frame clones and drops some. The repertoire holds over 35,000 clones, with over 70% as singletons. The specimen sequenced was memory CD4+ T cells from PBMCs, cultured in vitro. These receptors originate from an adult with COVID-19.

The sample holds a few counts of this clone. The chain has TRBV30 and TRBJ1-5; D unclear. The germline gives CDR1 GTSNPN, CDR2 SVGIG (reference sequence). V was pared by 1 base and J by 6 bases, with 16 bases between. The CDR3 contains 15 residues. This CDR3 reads CAWSAEASGFQPQHF. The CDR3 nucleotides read TGTGCCTGGAGTGCTGAGGCTTCGGGGTTTCAGCCCCAGCATTTT.

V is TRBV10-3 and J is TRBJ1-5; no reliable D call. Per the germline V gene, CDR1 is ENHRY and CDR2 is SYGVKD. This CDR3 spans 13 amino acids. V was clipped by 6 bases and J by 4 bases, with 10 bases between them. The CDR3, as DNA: TGTGCCATCAGCGATAATCCAAATCAGCCCCAGCATTTT. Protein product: CAISDNPNQPQHF.

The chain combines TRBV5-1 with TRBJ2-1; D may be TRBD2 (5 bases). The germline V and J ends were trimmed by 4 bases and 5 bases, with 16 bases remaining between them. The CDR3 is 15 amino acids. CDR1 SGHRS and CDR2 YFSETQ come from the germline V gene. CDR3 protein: CASSSSRAANNEQFF. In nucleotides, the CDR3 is TGCGCCAGCAGCAGCTCGAGAGCGGCCAACAATGAGCAGTTCTTC.

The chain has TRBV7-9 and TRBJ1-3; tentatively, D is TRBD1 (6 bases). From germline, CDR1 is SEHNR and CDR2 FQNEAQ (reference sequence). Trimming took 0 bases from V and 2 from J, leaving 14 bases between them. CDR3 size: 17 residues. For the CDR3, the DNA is TGTGCCAGCAGCTTAGCTGGGGGGCAGCAGGCTGGAAACACCATATATTTT. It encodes CASSLAGGQQAGNTIYF.

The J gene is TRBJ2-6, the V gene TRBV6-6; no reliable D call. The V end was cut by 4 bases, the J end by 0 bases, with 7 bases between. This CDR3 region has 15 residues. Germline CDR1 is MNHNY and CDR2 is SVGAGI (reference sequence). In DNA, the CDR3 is TGTGCCAGCAGTTCGTTGCGCTCTGGGGCCAACGTCCTGACTTTC. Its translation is CASSSLRSGANVLTF.

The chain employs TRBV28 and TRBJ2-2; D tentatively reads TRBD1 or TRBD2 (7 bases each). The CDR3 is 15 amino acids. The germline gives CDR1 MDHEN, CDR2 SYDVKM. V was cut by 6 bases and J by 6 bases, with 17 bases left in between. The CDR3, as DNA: TGTGCCAGCAGCCCAGGGGGGGGCGGCGCCGGGGAGCTGTTTTTT. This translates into CASSPGGGGAGELFF.

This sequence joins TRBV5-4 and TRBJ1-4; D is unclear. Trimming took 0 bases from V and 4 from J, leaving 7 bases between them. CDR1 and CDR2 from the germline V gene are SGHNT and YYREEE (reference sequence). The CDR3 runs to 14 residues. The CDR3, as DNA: TGTGCCAGCAGCTTGGATTCACGTAATGAAAAACTGTTTTTT. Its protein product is CASSLDSRNEKLFF.